A selection of T cell receptor beta chains follows, all from one sample in a study of blood T cell repertoires in COVID-19. Sequencing used immunoSEQ multiplex PCR; TCRdb keeps in-frame clones, though not all of them. The sample shows approximately 61,000 clones, roughly 84% of them seen only once. The sequencing sample was made of peripheral blood. These receptor sequences come from a middle-aged man with COVID-19, enrolled during active disease. Both conserved end residues are part of each CDR3. D genes are given only for firm matches. Part of the rows lack a size; the others show once, few, many or a class for expanded clones.

d_call: NA
j_call: TRBJ1-1
clone_size: NA
v_call: TRBV5-1
cdr3_aa: CASSLVAGPNTEAFF
cdr3_nt: TGCGCCAGCAGCTTGGTTGCAGGGCCGAACACTGAAGCTTTCTTT

d_call: NA
j_call: TRBJ1-3
clone_size: NA
v_call: TRBV11-3
cdr3_aa: CASSAGGGANSGNTIYF
cdr3_nt: TGTGCCAGCAGCGCGGGGGGGGGCGCCAACTCTGGAAACACCATATATTTT

d_call: TRBD2
j_call: TRBJ2-7
clone_size: NA
v_call: TRBV9
cdr3_aa: CASSVGTSGNYEQYF
cdr3_nt: TGTGCCAGCAGCGTAGGGACTAGCGGGAACTACGAGCAGTACTTC

d_call: NA
j_call: TRBJ2-7
clone_size: many
v_call: TRBV28
cdr3_aa: CASRSGILLEQYF
cdr3_nt: TGTGCCAGCAGATCCGGGATCCTCCTCGAGCAGTACTTC

d_call: TRBD1
j_call: TRBJ2-3
clone_size: NA
v_call: TRBV9
cdr3_aa: CASSVAPGQSTDTQYF
cdr3_nt: TGTGCCAGCAGCGTAGCCCCGGGACAGTCCACAGATACGCAGTATTTT

d_call: TRBD1
j_call: TRBJ2-5
clone_size: NA
v_call: TRBV2
cdr3_aa: CASRTGGLETQYF
cdr3_nt: TGTGCCAGCAGGACAGGGGGATTAGAGACCCAGTACTTC

d_call: NA
j_call: TRBJ2-7
clone_size: NA
v_call: TRBV9
cdr3_aa: CASSGLGEQYF
cdr3_nt: TGTGCCAGCAGCGGGCTAGGCGAGCAGTACTTC

d_call: NA
j_call: TRBJ1-2
clone_size: NA
v_call: TRBV5-4
cdr3_aa: CASSTGGANYGYTF
cdr3_nt: TGTGCCAGCAGCACCGGTGGAGCTAACTATGGCTACACCTTC

d_call: NA
j_call: TRBJ1-1
clone_size: once
v_call: TRBV6-1
cdr3_aa: CASSEDRNTEAFF
cdr3_nt: TGTGCCAGCAGTGAGGACAGAAACACTGAAGCTTTCTTT

d_call: TRBD2
j_call: TRBJ2-1
clone_size: NA
v_call: TRBV19
cdr3_aa: CASSLGTSGHNEQFF
cdr3_nt: TGTGCCAGTAGTCTCGGGACTAGCGGCCACAATGAGCAGTTCTTC

d_call: NA
j_call: TRBJ2-5
clone_size: NA
v_call: TRBV13
cdr3_aa: CASSLRETQYF
cdr3_nt: TGTGCCAGCAGCTTACGAGAGACCCAGTACTTC

d_call: TRBD2
j_call: TRBJ2-7
clone_size: NA
v_call: TRBV9
cdr3_aa: CASSAAGGAVYEQYF
cdr3_nt: TGTGCCAGCAGTGCCGCGGGAGGGGCCGTCTACGAGCAGTACTTC

d_call: NA
j_call: TRBJ1-1
clone_size: NA
v_call: TRBV18
cdr3_aa: CASSQTGTNTEAFF
cdr3_nt: TGTGCCAGCTCACAAACAGGGACCAACACTGAAGCTTTCTTT

d_call: TRBD1
j_call: TRBJ1-2
clone_size: once
v_call: TRBV18
cdr3_aa: CASSQNQGGTYGYTF
cdr3_nt: TGTGCCAGCTCACAAAATCAGGGGGGAACATATGGCTACACCTTC

d_call: NA
j_call: TRBJ1-5
clone_size: NA
v_call: TRBV19
cdr3_aa: CASRRPQHF
cdr3_nt: TGTGCCAGTAGGAGGCCCCAGCATTTT

d_call: TRBD2
j_call: TRBJ2-1
clone_size: NA
v_call: TRBV11-3
cdr3_aa: CASSFEGTSVGEQFF
cdr3_nt: TGTGCCAGCAGCTTCGAGGGGACTAGCGTCGGGGAGCAGTTCTTC

d_call: NA
j_call: TRBJ1-1
clone_size: NA
v_call: TRBV4-2
cdr3_aa: CASSQGSRAEAFF
cdr3_nt: TGTGCCAGCAGCCAGGGGAGTAGGGCTGAAGCTTTCTTT

d_call: TRBD2
j_call: TRBJ2-2
clone_size: once
v_call: TRBV9
cdr3_aa: CASTVSGLNTGELFF
cdr3_nt: TGTGCCAGCACCGTTAGCGGGTTGAACACCGGGGAGCTGTTTTTT

d_call: TRBD1
j_call: TRBJ1-5
clone_size: few
v_call: TRBV5-1
cdr3_aa: CASSHGTGGPNQPQHF
cdr3_nt: TGCGCCAGCAGCCATGGGACAGGGGGCCCTAATCAGCCCCAGCATTTT

d_call: NA
j_call: TRBJ1-2
clone_size: NA
v_call: TRBV4-2
cdr3_aa: CASSRDAVNYGYTF
cdr3_nt: TGTGCCAGCAGCCGAGATGCGGTTAACTATGGCTACACCTTC

d_call: NA
j_call: TRBJ1-2
clone_size: NA
v_call: TRBV5-3
cdr3_aa: CARSHRANYGYTF
cdr3_nt: TGTGCCAGAAGCCACAGGGCTAACTATGGCTACACCTTC

d_call: TRBD2
j_call: TRBJ2-7
clone_size: NA
v_call: TRBV5-1
cdr3_aa: CASSWTRRTSTYEQYF
cdr3_nt: TGCGCCAGCAGCTGGACGAGAAGGACTAGCACCTACGAGCAGTACTTC

d_call: TRBD2
j_call: TRBJ2-5
clone_size: NA
v_call: TRBV10-2
cdr3_aa: CASSEGLAGARETQYF
cdr3_nt: TGCGCCAGCAGTGAAGGACTAGCGGGGGCCCGGGAGACCCAGTACTTC

d_call: NA
j_call: TRBJ2-2
clone_size: NA
v_call: TRBV7-9
cdr3_aa: CASSHTGELFF
cdr3_nt: TGTGCCAGCAGTCATACCGGGGAGCTGTTTTTT

d_call: NA
j_call: TRBJ2-2
clone_size: NA
v_call: TRBV7-9
cdr3_aa: CASSLALEGLFF
cdr3_nt: TGTGCCAGCAGCTTAGCGCTGGAGGGTCTGTTTTTT

d_call: NA
j_call: TRBJ2-5
clone_size: NA
v_call: TRBV10-3
cdr3_aa: CAISELHRDEKTQYF
cdr3_nt: TGTGCCATCAGTGAGCTGCACAGGGATGAAAAGACCCAGTACTTC

d_call: TRBD2
j_call: TRBJ2-7
clone_size: many
v_call: TRBV6-2/TRBV6-3
cdr3_aa: CASSYIRNSGRTYEQYF
cdr3_nt: TGTGCCAGCAGTTATATTAGAAACAGCGGGAGGACCTACGAGCAGTACTTC

d_call: NA
j_call: TRBJ2-3
clone_size: NA
v_call: TRBV3-1/TRBV3-2
cdr3_aa: CASSQSGHRSDTQYF
cdr3_nt: TGTGCCAGCAGCCAATCGGGACACCGTTCGGATACGCAGTATTTT

d_call: NA
j_call: TRBJ2-7
clone_size: NA
v_call: TRBV19
cdr3_aa: CASSINRDYEQYF
cdr3_nt: TGTGCCAGTAGTATTAACAGGGACTACGAGCAGTACTTC

d_call: TRBD1
j_call: TRBJ2-1
clone_size: NA
v_call: TRBV19
cdr3_aa: CASSIDRGVNSYNEQFF
cdr3_nt: TGTGCCAGTAGTATTGACAGGGGGGTTAACTCCTACAATGAGCAGTTCTTC

d_call: TRBD1
j_call: TRBJ2-2
clone_size: once
v_call: TRBV5-1
cdr3_aa: CASSSETGGVPGELFF
cdr3_nt: TGCGCCAGCAGCTCGGAGACAGGGGGGGTTCCCGGGGAGCTGTTTTTT

d_call: TRBD2
j_call: TRBJ2-7
clone_size: once
v_call: TRBV14
cdr3_aa: CASSQDVGGEQYF
cdr3_nt: TGTGCCAGCAGCCAAGATGTCGGGGGGGAGCAGTACTTC

d_call: NA
j_call: TRBJ2-5
clone_size: NA
v_call: TRBV18
cdr3_aa: CASSPPEGTQYF
cdr3_nt: TGTGCCAGCTCACCACCGGAGGGGACCCAGTACTTC